The 18 T cell receptor beta chains presented below share a single source sample, sequenced in a study of cytomegalovirus exposure and HLA in healthy donors. Use of 60 Vbeta and 13 Jbeta primers characterized the PCR. Only in-frame clones appear in the TCRdb table, and some are missing; sequencing was by immunoSEQ multiplex PCR. The sample consists of over 85,000 clones, roughly 80% of them appearing once. The sequencing input was PBMCs. All receptors derive from a male donor in good health and CMV-seropositive.

This chain links TRBV7-9 with TRBJ2-1; the match to TRBD2 covers 8 bases. Looked up from germline, CDR1 is SEHNR and CDR2 is FQNEAQ (reference sequence). J was trimmed by 5 bases and V by 1 base; bases with no gene match: 4. The CDR3 consists of 15 residues. This CDR3 is CASSLVVAGHNEQFF. CDR3 in DNA: TGTGCCAGCAGCTTAGTGGTAGCGGGGCACAATGAGCAGTTCTTC.

The rearrangement uses TRBV4-2 and TRBJ2-1; no firm D call. Germline V CDR1 and CDR2: LGHNA, YNFKEQ. This CDR3 is built from 13 residues. V shed 1 base and J shed 7 bases, with 8 bases lying between them. CDR3 bases: TGTGCCAGCAGCCAAGTCTTGGAGAATGAGCAGTTCTTC. Translated, it gives CASSQVLENEQFF.

V and J are TRBV28 and TRBJ1-4; D is possibly TRBD1 (5 bases). Germline V CDR1 and CDR2: MDHEN, SYDVKM. CDR3 size: 18 residues. The V end lost 5 bases, the J end lost 0 bases, and 19 bases lay between the germline ends. The CDR3 coding sequence is TGTGCCAGCAGTGTACCGGGGCCCTGGAGGGCAACTAATGAAAAACTGTTTTTT. Its protein product is CASSVPGPWRATNEKLFF.

The gene calls are TRBV28 and TRBJ1-4; D perhaps matches TRBD1 (6 bases). From germline, CDR1 is MDHEN and CDR2 SYDVKM. V shed 5 bases and J shed 4 bases, with 11 bases lying between them. The CDR3 is 14 residues long. This chain's CDR3 is CASSVDRFNEKLFF. CDR3 DNA: TGTGCCAGCAGTGTCGACAGGTTTAATGAAAAACTGTTTTTT.

The chain is built from TRBV7-9 and TRBJ2-5, with a possible D match to TRBD2 (6 bases). Trimming took 5 bases from V and 4 from J, leaving 17 bases between them. Germline V lookup: CDR1 SEHNR, CDR2 FQNEAQ (reference sequence). The CDR3 has 15 residues. Written as DNA, the CDR3 is TGTGCCAGCAGCCCCCGGGGGTCGATTGGAGAGACCCAGTACTTC. It codes for CASSPRGSIGETQYF.

The chain couples TRBV27 to TRBJ1-4, with TRBD1 matching 7 bases. Per germline, CDR1 MNHEY and CDR2 SMNVEV (reference sequence). With 5 bases clipped from V and 3 bases from J, the junction kept 3 bases outside the gene matches. This CDR3 is built from 14 residues. CDR3 protein: CASSRQGANEKLFF. DNA of the CDR3: TGTGCCAGCAGTAGACAGGGAGCTAATGAAAAACTGTTTTTT.

For the CDR3, the DNA is TGTGCCAGCAGCGCCCGGGGTAGGGGGGGTTACAATGAGCAGTTCTTC. It specifies CASSARGRGGYNEQFF. The V call is TRBV9, the J call TRBJ2-1, with D possibly TRBD2 on 7 matching bases. V was shortened by 3 bases and J by 4 bases, with 17 bases between the two germline ends. The CDR3 length is 16 residues. Germline values: CDR1 SGDLS, CDR2 YYNGEE. Filled out from reference TRBV9 and TRBJ2-1, the complete variable domain reads DSGVTQTPKHLITATGQRVTLRCSPRSGDLSVYWYQQSLDQGLQFLIQYYNGEERAKGNILERFSAQQFPDLHSELNLSSLELGDSALYFCASSARGRGGYNEQFFGPGTRLTVL.

For the CDR3, the DNA is TGCGCCAGCAGCTACCGGACAGGGACCCTGTCTGGGGCCAACGTCCTGACTTTC. It translates to CASSYRTGTLSGANVLTF. The chain employs TRBV5-1 and TRBJ2-6; 8 positions agree with TRBD1. There are 18 residues in the CDR3. V dropped 3 bases and J dropped 1; count of bases not matched to a gene: 9. Germline lookup yields CDR1 SGHRS and CDR2 YFSETQ. Based on the CDR3 plus reference TRBV5-1 and TRBJ2-6, the full variable domain is KAGVTQTPRYLIKTRGQQVTLSCSPISGHRSVSWYQQTPGQGLQFLFEYFSETQRNKGNFPGRFSGRQFSNSRSEMNVSTLELGDSALYLCASSYRTGTLSGANVLTFGAGSRLTVL.

A note on this clone: This same CDR3 is encoded by further DNA sequences in the sample. The V and J genes are TRBV7-6 and TRBJ2-2; possible D gene TRBD1, 5 bases. The CDR3 is 16 amino acids. V lost 1 base, J lost 2 bases, and 11 bases lay in between. Germline V lookup: CDR1 SGHVS, CDR2 FNYEAQ. The CDR3 loop is CASSLGQGSNTGELFF. The CDR3 DNA follows: TGTGCCAGCAGCTTAGGGCAGGGTAGTAACACCGGGGAGCTGTTTTTT.

The chain uses TRBV2 and TRBJ2-7, with unresolved D. V was clipped by 5 bases and J by 1 base, with 6 bases between them. The germline gives CDR1 SNHLY, CDR2 FYNNEI. The CDR3 has 12 residues. The CDR3 DNA sequence: TGTGCCAGCAGTCCCAGTTCCTACGAGCAGTACTTC. This codes for CASSPSSYEQYF.

The chain's CDR3 is CAWTTGGDTQYF. For the CDR3, the DNA is TGTGCCTGGACTACAGGGGGAGATACGCAGTATTTT. This chain joins TRBV30 and TRBJ2-3, with 8 bases matching TRBD1. The CDR3 is 12 residues long. The germline CDR1 and CDR2 sequences are GTSNPN and SVGIG (reference sequence). V gave up 4 bases and J gave up 5 bases; unmatched junction bases: 2.

This CDR3 reads CATSRDVGEEQYF. The CDR3 coding sequence is TGTGCCACCAGCAGAGATGTAGGGGAAGAGCAGTACTTC. V gene TRBV15 combines with J gene TRBJ2-7; TRBD1 is a possible D gene (5 bases). CDR3 length equals 13 residues. Germline lookup yields CDR1 LNHNV and CDR2 YYDKDF (reference sequence). V lost 0 bases to trimming and J lost 7 bases, with 10 bases between them.

The count of this clone is one. The chain carries TRBV29-1 and TRBJ2-2; 7 bases map to TRBD1. Germline CDR1 SQVTM, CDR2 ANQGSEA. V was clipped by 4 bases and J by 1 base; unmatched bases: 3. The CDR3 contains 14 residues. CDR3 loop: CSVGRQGNTGELFF. CDR3 DNA: TGCAGCGTTGGGCGACAGGGGAACACCGGGGAGCTGTTTTTT.

The CDR3 DNA reads TGTGCCAGCACCCGAACGGGGGACACTGAAGCTTTCTTT. The encoded protein is CASTRTGDTEAFF. The rearrangement uses TRBV7-9 and TRBJ1-1; D might be TRBD1 (5 bases). This CDR3 comprises 13 residues. Germline-derived CDR1 and CDR2 are SEHNR and FQNEAQ (reference sequence). Trimming shortened V by 7 bases and J by 3 bases, and 12 bases separated the two germline ends.

The chain carries TRBV7-2 and TRBJ2-5; 7 nucleotides match TRBD2. There are 15 residues in the CDR3. From germline, CDR1 is SGHTA and CDR2 FQGNSA. The V gene end was trimmed by 6 bases and the J gene end by 1 base; junction bases not matched to a gene: 8. CDR3 loop: CASRQSGTTQETQYF. Here the CDR3 DNA reads TGTGCCAGCAGACAATCCGGGACTACCCAAGAGACCCAGTACTTC.

The chain uses TRBV5-1 and TRBJ2-7, with TRBD1 matching 10 bases. The CDR3 consists of 14 residues. The V gene end was trimmed by 6 bases and the J gene end by 1 base; junction bases not matched to a gene: 4. Germline CDR1 and CDR2: SGHRS and YFSETQ. CDR3: CASTRTGGSYEQYF. The CDR3 DNA follows: TGCGCCAGCACTAGGACAGGGGGTTCCTACGAGCAGTACTTC.

The chain employs TRBV28 and TRBJ1-2, with 8 bases aligning to TRBD1. Losses at the gene ends were 6 bases for V and 4 bases for J; bases not matched to a gene: 13. This CDR3 comprises 16 residues. Looked up from germline, CDR1 is MDHEN and CDR2 is SYDVKM. CDR3 nucleotide sequence: TGTGCCAGCAGCTCCCTCAGGGGGCGGGTGGGCTATGGCTACACCTTC. Its protein is CASSSLRGRVGYGYTF.

The rearrangement uses TRBV28 and TRBJ2-1, with 10 positions matching TRBD2. The CDR3 length is 16 residues. The V gene's germline CDR1 is MDHEN and CDR2 SYDVKM. Trimming at V came to 5 bases and at J to 4 bases, leaving 8 bases not matched to a gene. Here the CDR3 reads CASSRQSGRVYNEQFF. The CDR3 bases are TGTGCCAGCAGTCGTCAAAGCGGGAGGGTTTACAATGAGCAGTTCTTC.